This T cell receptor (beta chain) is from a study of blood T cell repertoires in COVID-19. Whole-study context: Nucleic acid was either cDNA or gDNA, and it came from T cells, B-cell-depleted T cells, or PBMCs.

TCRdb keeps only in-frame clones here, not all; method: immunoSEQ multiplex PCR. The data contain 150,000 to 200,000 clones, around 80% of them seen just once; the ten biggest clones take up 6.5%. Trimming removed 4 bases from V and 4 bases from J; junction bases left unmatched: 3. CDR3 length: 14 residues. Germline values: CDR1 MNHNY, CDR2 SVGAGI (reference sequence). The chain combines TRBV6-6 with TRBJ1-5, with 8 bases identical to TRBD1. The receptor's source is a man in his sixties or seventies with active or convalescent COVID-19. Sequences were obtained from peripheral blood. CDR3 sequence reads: CASSFGQGNQPQHF. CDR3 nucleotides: TGTGCCAGCAGTTTTGGACAGGGAAATCAGCCCCAGCATTTT.